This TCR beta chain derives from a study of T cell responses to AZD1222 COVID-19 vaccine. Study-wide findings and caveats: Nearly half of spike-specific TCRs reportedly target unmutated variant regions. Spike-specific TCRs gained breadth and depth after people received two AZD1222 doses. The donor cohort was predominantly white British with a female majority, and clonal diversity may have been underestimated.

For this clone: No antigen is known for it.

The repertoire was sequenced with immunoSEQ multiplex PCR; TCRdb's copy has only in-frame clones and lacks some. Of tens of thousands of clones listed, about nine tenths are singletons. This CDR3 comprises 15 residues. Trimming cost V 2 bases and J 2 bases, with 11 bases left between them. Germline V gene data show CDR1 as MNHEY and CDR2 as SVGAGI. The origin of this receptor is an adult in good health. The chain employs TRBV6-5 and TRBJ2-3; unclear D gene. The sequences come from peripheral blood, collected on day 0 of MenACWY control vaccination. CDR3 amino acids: CASSYRTPDTDTQYF. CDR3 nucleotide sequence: TGTGCCAGCAGTTACAGGACCCCTGACACAGATACGCAGTATTTT.